This T cell receptor (beta chain) stems from a study of T cells in localized non-small cell lung cancer. Study results and limitations: The tumor had only one region sequenced, so heterogeneity remains possible. Median detection of top 100 tumor clones in adjacent lung was around 57 clones. A denser population of T cells in blood accompanied longer overall survival.

Nonneoplastic adjacent lung devoid of atypia was obtained no less than 2 cm from the tumor margin. This clone is large by share. Its antigen is as yet unknown. Trimming removed 5 bases at V and 7 bases at J, with 3 bases between. CDR3 length: 11 amino acids. Germline CDR1 is LNHDA and CDR2 is SQIVND (reference sequence). Some clones are missing from TCRdb's copy, which holds only in-frame ones; the method was immunoSEQ multiplex PCR. Among more than 1,000 clones, more than 15% were seen once, and the ten largest hold approximately 20%. Sequencing used normal lung tissue next to the tumor, obtained before any cancer treatment. This sequence joins TRBV19 and TRBJ1-6; D is ambiguous. This TCR derives from a man aged 40 to 69 with stage I squamous cell lung carcinoma. CDR3 loop: CASSQNSPLHF. The CDR3 bases are TGTGCCAGTAGTCAAAATTCACCCCTCCACTTT.